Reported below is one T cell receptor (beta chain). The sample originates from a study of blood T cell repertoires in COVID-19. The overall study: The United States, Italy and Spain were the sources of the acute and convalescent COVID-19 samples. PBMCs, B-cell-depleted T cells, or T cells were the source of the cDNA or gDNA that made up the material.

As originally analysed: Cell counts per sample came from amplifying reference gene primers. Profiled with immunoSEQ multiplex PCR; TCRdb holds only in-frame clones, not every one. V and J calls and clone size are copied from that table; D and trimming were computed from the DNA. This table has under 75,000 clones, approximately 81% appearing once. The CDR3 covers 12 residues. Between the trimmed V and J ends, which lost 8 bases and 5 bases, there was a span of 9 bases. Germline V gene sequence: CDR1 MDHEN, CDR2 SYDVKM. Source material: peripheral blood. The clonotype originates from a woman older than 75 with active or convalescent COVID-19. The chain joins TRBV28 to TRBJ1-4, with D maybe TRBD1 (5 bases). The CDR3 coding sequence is TGTGCCAGCTTACAGGAGAATGAAAAACTGTTTTTT. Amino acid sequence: CASLQENEKLFF.